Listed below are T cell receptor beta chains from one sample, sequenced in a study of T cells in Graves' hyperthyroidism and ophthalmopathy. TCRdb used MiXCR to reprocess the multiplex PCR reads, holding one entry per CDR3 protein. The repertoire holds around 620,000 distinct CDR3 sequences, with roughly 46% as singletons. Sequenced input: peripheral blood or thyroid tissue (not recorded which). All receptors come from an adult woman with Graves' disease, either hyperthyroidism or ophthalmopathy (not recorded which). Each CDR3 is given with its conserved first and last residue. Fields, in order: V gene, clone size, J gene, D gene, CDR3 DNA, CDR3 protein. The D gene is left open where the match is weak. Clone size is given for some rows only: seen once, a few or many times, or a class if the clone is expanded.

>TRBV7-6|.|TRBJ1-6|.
TGTGCCAGCAGCTTGGGAACGGCTAATAATTCACCCCTCCACTTT
CASSLGTANNSPLHF
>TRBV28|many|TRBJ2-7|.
TGTGCCAGCAGTTTATCCGCCCAGGGGTCATACGAGCAGTACTTC
CASSLSAQGSYEQYF
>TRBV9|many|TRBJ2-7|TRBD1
TGTGCCAGCAGCGCGAACCCAGGGGGCGGTTTCTACGAGCAGTACTTC
CASSANPGGGFYEQYF
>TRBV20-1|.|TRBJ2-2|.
TGCAGTGCTAGAGACCCCATTATCGGGGAGCTGTTTTTT
CSARDPIIGELFF
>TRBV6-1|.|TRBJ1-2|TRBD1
TGTGCCAGCAGTAGGGGGGACAGCCTCTCTTTTGGCTGCACCTTC
CASSRGDSLSFGCTF
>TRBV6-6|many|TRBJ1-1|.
TGTGCCAGCAGGATGACAGAGGAAGCTTTCTTT
CASRMTEEAFF
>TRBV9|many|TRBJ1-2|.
TGTGCCAGCAGCGCAACGGGCCCTGGCTCCGATGGCTACACCTTC
CASSATGPGSDGYTF
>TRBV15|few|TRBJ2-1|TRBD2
TGTGCCACCAGCAGAGATGGGGGTAGCGGGAGCCCTGAGCAGTTCTTC
CATSRDGGSGSPEQFF
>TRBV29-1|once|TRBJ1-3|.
TGCAGCGTGACACGGGCCATCTCTGGAAACACCATATATTTT
CSVTRAISGNTIYF
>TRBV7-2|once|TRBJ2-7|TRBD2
TGTGCCAGCAGCTTGGGACTAAAGCCATACGAGCAGTACTTC
CASSLGLKPYEQYF
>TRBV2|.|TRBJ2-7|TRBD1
TGTGCCAGCAGGATAGGACAGGACTACGAGCAGTACTTC
CASRIGQDYEQYF
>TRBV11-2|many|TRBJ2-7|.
TGTGCCAGCAGTGGACTCGAGCAGTACTTC
CASSGLEQYF
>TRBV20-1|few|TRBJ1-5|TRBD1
TGCAGTGCTAGAGGGACAGGGTATAGCAATCAGCCCCAGCATTTT
CSARGTGYSNQPQHF
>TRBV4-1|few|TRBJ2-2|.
TGCGCCAGCAGCCAAGTGATTTTTCTGGTTACAGGCACCGGGGAGCTGTTTTTT
CASSQVIFLVTGTGELFF
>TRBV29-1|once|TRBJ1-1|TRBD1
TGCACCGATGGACAGGGCAACCTAGAAGCTTTCTTT
CTDGQGNLEAFF
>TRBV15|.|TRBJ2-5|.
TGTGCCACCAGCAGAGGCAATCAGCCCCAGTACTTC
CATSRGNQPQYF
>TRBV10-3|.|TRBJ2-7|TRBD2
TGTGCCACCAATAGCGGGAGTGGCTCCTACGAGCAGTACTTC
CATNSGSGSYEQYF
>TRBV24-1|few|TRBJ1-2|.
TGTGCCACAGATCCGGCAGGGATGGGGGGCTGCACCTTC
CATDPAGMGGCTF
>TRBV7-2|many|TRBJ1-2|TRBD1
TGTGCCAGCAGCCTCGGGGACAGTGGCTACACCTTC
CASSLGDSGYTF
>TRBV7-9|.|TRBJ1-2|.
TGTGCCAGCAGCTCCATGGACAGCTATGGCTACACCTTC
CASSSMDSYGYTF
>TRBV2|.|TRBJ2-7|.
TGTGCCAGCAGCCAATACAAAGGAGACGAGCAGTACTTC
CASSQYKGDEQYF
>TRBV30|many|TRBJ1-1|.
TGTGCCTGGAGTGCCACAGGGCGGACGGCTTTCTTT
CAWSATGRTAFF
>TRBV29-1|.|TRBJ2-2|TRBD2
TGCAGTGTACTAGCGGGAGGGCCCACCGGGGAGCTGTTTTTT
CSVLAGGPTGELFF
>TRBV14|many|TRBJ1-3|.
TGTGCCAGCAGCCAAGCAGGCTACTCTGGAAACACCATATATTTT
CASSQAGYSGNTIYF
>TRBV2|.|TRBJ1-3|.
TGTGCCACCCGGGGACTAGCGGGGCTCTCTGGAAACACCATATATTTT
CATRGLAGLSGNTIYF
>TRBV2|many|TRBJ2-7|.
TGTGCCACCCGACGAGTAGGGACGGGGTACGAGCAGTACTTC
CATRRVGTGYEQYF
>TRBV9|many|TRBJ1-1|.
TGTGCCAGCAGCCCCCCTTTAGGGTTGGATACTGAAGCTTTCTTT
CASSPPLGLDTEAFF
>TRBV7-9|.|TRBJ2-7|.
TGTGCCAGCAGCATAAGGAAAGGGTACGAGCAGTACTTC
CASSIRKGYEQYF
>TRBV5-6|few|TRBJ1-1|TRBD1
TGTGCCAGCAGGAGTACAGGGGCAAAGAACACTGAAGCTTTCTTT
CASRSTGAKNTEAFF
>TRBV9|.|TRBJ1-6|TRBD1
TGCGCCAGCAGCCACGCGGACAGGGAGTACTCACCCCTCCACTTT
CASSHADREYSPLHF
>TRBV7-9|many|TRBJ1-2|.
TGTGCCAGCAGCCAAGGGTCCGCAGACTATGGCTACACCTTC
CASSQGSADYGYTF
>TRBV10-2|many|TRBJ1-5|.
TGCGCCAGCAGTGAGATAGGGCTCCATCAGCCCCAGCATTTT
CASSEIGLHQPQHF
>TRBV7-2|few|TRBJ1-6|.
TGTGCCAGCAGTCGTGTCCACTCACCCCTCCACTTT
CASSRVHSPLHF
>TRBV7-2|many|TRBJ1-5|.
TGTGCCAGCAGCCCTGGGAACGGCCAGCCCCAGCATTTT
CASSPGNGQPQHF
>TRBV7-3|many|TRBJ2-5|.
TGTGCCAGCAGCTCCCAGGGGTCCTCGGGGGCCCAGTACTTC
CASSSQGSSGAQYF
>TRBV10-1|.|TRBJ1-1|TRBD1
TGCGCCAGTGGGACAGGGGCGGGTGAAGCTTTCTTT
CASGTGAGEAFF
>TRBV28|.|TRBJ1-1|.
TGTGCCAGCAGCTCGATTCGGGACCGAGACACTGAAGCTTTCTTT
CASSSIRDRDTEAFF
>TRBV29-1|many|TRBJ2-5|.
TGCAGCGTCCTTCTTGAGACCCAGTACTTC
CSVLLETQYF
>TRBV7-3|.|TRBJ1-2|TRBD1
TGTGCCAGCAGCTTAGGTAGGGGGCGCTTGTCGAATGGCTACACCTTC
CASSLGRGRLSNGYTF
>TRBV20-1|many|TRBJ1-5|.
TGCAGTGCTAGGATAGGGGGGCTCCAGCCCCAGCATTTT
CSARIGGLQPQHF
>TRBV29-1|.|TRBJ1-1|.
TGCAGCGTTCACCGGTCAAGGGGCCCGGGCTCTGAAGCTTTCTTT
CSVHRSRGPGSEAFF
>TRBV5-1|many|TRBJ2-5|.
TGCGCCAGCAGCTTGGAGGGCCTGGGGGAGACCCAGTACTTC
CASSLEGLGETQYF
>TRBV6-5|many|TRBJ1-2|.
TGTGCCAGCAGTTACGGTCAGAAACTCTATGGCTACACCTTC
CASSYGQKLYGYTF
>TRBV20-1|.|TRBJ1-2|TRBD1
TGCAGTGCTAGCGGGACAGGGCCCTCGAGGGGCACCTTC
CSASGTGPSRGTF
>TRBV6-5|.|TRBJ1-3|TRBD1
TGTGCCAGCAGTTACCGGGACAGATCTGGAAACACCATATATTTT
CASSYRDRSGNTIYF
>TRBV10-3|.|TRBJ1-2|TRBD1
TGTGCCATTGCCAACAGGGGAGTGGAAGGATATGGCTACACCTTC
CAIANRGVEGYGYTF
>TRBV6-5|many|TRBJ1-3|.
TGTGCCAGCAGTTACGTGGCAAGAGGAAACACCATATATTTT
CASSYVARGNTIYF
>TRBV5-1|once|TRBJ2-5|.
TGCGCCAGCAGCGCGGAAGAGACCCAGTACTTC
CASSAEETQYF
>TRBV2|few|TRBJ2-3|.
TGTGCCAGCAGTCTTATGGGTACGCAGTATTTT
CASSLMGTQYF
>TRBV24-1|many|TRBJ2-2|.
TGTGCCACCAGTGATCAGACCGGCAACACCGGGGAGCTGTTTTTT
CATSDQTGNTGELFF